The sequence of this T cell receptor beta chain was determined in a study of T-cell memory formation after mild COVID-19 (dated by TCRdb to about 2021). In terms of the full investigation: Most TCR sequence clusters were specific to one of the two donors. Longitudinal TCRalpha and TCRbeta repertoire sequencing tracked T-cell clones expanding and contracting after mild COVID-19 in two donors. The cohort comprised two young, previously healthy adult volunteers, one female and one male. Broader findings and caveats from the paper: The detection of some responding clones in pre-infection memory suggests that pre-existing cross-reactive memory T cells joined the SARS-CoV-2 response. Balanced CD4/CD8 phenotypes were observed for clones contracting from day 15 to 85, whereas a bias towards CD4+ was observed for a second wave of clones expanding from day 15 to 37. The study included only a couple of mild cases, and larger cohorts that include severe cases with pre-infection samples were judged to be necessary. Contracting CD4+ clones were located mainly in the CM and EM memory subsets, whereas CD8+ clones were found to be enriched in EMRA. The second-wave clones that peaked on day 37 were not confirmed to be SARS-CoV-2 specific.

Sequences SGHAT (CDR1) and FQNNGV (CDR2) are obtained from the germline V gene. The CDR3 contains 16 residues, cysteine and phenylalanine counted. Only CDR3 DNA remains: 48 bases, in frame from the first base. V lost 1 base and J lost 4 bases, and the count of bases not matched to a germline gene is 6. This clonotype was seen only a few times. It has no known antigen specificity. The input lacks base qualities; no much larger clone sits a single base away. Ficoll-Paque density gradient centrifugation was used to isolate PBMCs. The instrument was an Illumina NovaSeq 6000. TCRalpha and TCRbeta cDNA libraries were constructed by 5'RACE with constant-segment primers, with sample barcodes and unique molecular identifiers being introduced. RNA was extracted from every sample with Trizol reagent. The libraries were amplified in two PCR steps, and the second step added a second sample barcode and Illumina TruSeq adapters. The libraries were sequenced on an Illumina NovaSeq using 2 x 150 bp paired-end reads. The source study handled its data this way. With migec v1.2.7, reads were demultiplexed and then collapsed into UMI-guided consensus sequences. With mixcr v2.1.11, UMI consensuses were aligned to TRA and TRB V and J templates and assembled into clonotypes. A clonotype was counted as expanded or contracted only if both edgeR and NoisET called the change significant, with noise models trained on biological replicates. edgeR calls used a false discovery rate-adjusted p below 0.01 and a log2 fold-change threshold of 1. PCA with hierarchical clustering of max-normalized trajectories of the 1000 most abundant clonotypes was used as exploratory dynamics analysis. Separately sequenced CD4+ and CD8+ repertoires were used to assign a CD4 or CD8 phenotype to each responding clone. The public reads were reprocessed in TCRdb via fastp at Q25 and MiXCR, keeping in-frame beta chains. CDR3 protein sequences are deduplicated, and each keeps its most common genes and DNA. What appears here as the V and J calls and clone size reflects TCRdb's work, not the paper's. The sample data list hundreds of thousands of distinct CDR3 sequences, and under 20% of these were observed just once. 20% to 25% of the sample comes from the top ten.

The receptor chain draws on TRBV11-2 and TRBJ1-4; 7 bases in the junction line up with TRBD1. Input material: PBMCs or a T cell subset sorted from them (not recorded which). The receptor's source is a young man who had mild COVID-19 (a few samples of this study predate the infection). The sample titles of this study are shuffled in the database, so cell type and time point are left out; the donor was told from shared clones. CDR3 loop: CASSLGGTDYNEKLFF. The DNA is TGTGCCAGCAGCTTAGGTGGGACAGACTATAATGAAAAACTGTTTTTT. The CDR3 plus the reference TRBV11-2 and TRBJ1-4 genes for the other parts give the full variable domain: EAGVAQSPRYKIIEKRQSVAFWCNPISGHATLYWYQQILGQGPKLLIQFQNNGVVDDSQLPKDRFSAERLKGVDSTLKIQPAKLEDSAVYLCASSLGGTDYNEKLFFGSGTQLSVL.